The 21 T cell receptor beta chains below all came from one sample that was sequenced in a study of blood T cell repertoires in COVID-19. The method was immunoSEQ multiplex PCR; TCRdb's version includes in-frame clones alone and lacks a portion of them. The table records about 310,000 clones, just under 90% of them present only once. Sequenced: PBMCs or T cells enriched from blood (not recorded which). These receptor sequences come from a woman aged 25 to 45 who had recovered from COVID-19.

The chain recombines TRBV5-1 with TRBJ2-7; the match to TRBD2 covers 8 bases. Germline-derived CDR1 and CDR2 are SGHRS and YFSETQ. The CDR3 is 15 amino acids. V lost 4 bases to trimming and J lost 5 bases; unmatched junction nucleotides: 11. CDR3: CASSPYSAGANEQYF. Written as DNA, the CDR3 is TGCGCCAGCAGCCCTTACTCAGCGGGAGCTAACGAGCAGTACTTC.

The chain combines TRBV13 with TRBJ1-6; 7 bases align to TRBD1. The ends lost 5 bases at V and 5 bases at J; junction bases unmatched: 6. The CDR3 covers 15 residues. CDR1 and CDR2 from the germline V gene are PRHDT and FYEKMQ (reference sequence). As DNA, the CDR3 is TGTGCCAGCAGCCCCCGGGACAGTAATAATTCACCCCTCCACTTT. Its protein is CASSPRDSNNSPLHF.

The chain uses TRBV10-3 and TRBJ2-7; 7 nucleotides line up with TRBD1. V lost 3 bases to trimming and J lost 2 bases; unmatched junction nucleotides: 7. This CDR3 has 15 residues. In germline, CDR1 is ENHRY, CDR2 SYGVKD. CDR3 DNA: TGTGCCATCAGTGACAGTGGGACAGCGACCTACGAGCAGTACTTC. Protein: CAISDSGTATYEQYF.

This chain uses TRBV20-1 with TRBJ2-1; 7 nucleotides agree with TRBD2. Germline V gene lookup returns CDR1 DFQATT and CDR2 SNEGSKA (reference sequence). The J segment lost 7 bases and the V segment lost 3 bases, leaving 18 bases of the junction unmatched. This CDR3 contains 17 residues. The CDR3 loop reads CSASPPWGGSLGNEQFF. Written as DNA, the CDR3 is TGCAGTGCTAGTCCCCCCTGGGGCGGGAGCTTGGGGAATGAGCAGTTCTTC.

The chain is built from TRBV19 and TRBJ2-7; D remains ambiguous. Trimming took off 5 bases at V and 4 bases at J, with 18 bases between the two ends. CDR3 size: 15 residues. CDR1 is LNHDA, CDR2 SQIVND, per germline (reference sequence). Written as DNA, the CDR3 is TGTGCCAGTAGTTCCCTTACTCGTGGGCTATACGAGCAGTACTTC. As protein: CASSSLTRGLYEQYF. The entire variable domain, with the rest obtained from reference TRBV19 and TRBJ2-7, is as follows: DGGITQSPKYLFRKEGQNVTLSCEQNLNHDAMYWYRQDPGQGLRLIYYSQIVNDFQKGDIAEGYSVSREKKESFPLTVTSAQKNPTAFYLCASSSLTRGLYEQYFGPGTRLTVT.

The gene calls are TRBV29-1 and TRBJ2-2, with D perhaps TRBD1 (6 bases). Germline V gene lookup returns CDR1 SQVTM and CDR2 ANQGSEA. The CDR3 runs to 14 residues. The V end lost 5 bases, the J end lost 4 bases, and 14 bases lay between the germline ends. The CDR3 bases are TGCAGCGTTCTCAGGGGATATAGCACCGGGGAGCTGTTTTTT. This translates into CSVLRGYSTGELFF.

The CDR3 protein is CAITGQQPGANVLTF. The CDR3 coding sequence is TGTGCCATCACCGGACAGCAGCCCGGGGCCAACGTCCTGACTTTC. The chain joins TRBV10-3 to TRBJ2-6; possible D gene TRBD1, 6 bases. The CDR3 covers 15 residues. The ends were cut back, 7 bases at V and 4 bases at J, with 14 bases in the middle. Germline-derived CDR1 and CDR2 are ENHRY and SYGVKD.

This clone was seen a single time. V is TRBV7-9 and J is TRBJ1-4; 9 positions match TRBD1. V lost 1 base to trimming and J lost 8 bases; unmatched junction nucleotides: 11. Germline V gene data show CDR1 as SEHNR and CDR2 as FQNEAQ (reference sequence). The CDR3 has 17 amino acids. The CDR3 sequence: CASSLDTDRGLREKLFF. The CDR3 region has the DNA TGTGCCAGCAGCTTAGATACGGACAGGGGATTGAGAGAAAAACTGTTTTTT.

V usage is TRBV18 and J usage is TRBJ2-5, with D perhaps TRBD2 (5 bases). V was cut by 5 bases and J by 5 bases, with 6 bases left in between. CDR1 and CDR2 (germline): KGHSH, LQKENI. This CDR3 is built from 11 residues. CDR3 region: CASSSGETQYF. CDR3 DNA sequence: TGTGCCAGCTCATCGGGGGAGACCCAGTACTTC.

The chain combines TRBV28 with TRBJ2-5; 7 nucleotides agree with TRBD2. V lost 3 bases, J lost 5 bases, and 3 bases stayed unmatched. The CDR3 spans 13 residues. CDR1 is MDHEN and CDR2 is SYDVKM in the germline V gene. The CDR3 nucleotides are TGTGCCAGCAGTTTTCACGGGAGGGAGACCCAGTACTTC. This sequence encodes CASSFHGRETQYF.

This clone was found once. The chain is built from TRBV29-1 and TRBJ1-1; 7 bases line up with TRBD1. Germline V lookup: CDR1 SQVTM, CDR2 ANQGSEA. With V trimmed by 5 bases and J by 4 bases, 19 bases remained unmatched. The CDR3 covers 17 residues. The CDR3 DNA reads TGCAGCGTTAAAAATGACAGGGATCTATTCTTTTTCACTGAAGCTTTCTTT. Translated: CSVKNDRDLFFFTEAFF.

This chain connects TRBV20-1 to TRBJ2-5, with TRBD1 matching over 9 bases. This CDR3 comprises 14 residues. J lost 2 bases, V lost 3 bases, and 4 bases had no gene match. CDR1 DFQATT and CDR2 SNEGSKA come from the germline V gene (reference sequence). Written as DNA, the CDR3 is TGCAGTGCTAGTAACAGGGGGCGACAAGAGACCCAGTACTTC. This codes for CSASNRGRQETQYF.

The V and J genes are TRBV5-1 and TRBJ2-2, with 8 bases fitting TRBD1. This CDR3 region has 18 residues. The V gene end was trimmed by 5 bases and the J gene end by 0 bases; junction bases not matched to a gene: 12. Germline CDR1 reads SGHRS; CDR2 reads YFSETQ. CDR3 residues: CASSFPRDRISNTGELFF. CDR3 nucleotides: TGCGCCAGCAGTTTCCCCCGGGACAGGATCTCGAACACCGGGGAGCTGTTTTTT.

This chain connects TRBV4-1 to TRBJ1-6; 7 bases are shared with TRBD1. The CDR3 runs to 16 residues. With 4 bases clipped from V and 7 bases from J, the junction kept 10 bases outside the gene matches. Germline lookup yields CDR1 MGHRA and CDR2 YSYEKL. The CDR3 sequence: CASSRVAPTGNSPLHF. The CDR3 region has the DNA TGCGCCAGCAGCCGAGTAGCCCCGACAGGGAATTCACCCCTCCACTTT.

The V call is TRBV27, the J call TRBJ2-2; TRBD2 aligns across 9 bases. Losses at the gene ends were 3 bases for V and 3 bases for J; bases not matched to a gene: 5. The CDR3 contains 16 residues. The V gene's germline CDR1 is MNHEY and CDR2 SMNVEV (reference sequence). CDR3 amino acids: CASSFRSGSYTGELFF. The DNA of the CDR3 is TGTGCCAGCAGTTTTCGTAGCGGGAGTTACACCGGGGAGCTGTTTTTT.

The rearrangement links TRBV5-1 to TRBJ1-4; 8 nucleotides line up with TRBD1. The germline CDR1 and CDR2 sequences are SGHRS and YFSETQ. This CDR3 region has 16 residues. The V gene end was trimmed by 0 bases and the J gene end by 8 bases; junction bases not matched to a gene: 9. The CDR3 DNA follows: TGCGCCAGCAGCTTGGGACCAGGGGGCGATCGGGAAAAACTGTTTTTT. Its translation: CASSLGPGGDREKLFF. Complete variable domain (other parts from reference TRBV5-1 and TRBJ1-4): KAGVTQTPRYLIKTRGQQVTLSCSPISGHRSVSWYQQTPGQGLQFLFEYFSETQRNKGNFPGRFSGRQFSNSRSEMNVSTLELGDSALYLCASSLGPGGDREKLFFGSGTQLSVL.

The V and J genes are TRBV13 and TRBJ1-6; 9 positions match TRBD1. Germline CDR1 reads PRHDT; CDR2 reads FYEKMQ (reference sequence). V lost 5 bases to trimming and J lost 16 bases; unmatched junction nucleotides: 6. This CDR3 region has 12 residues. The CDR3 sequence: CASSTRDRALHF. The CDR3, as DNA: TGTGCCAGCAGCACCCGGGACAGGGCTCTCCACTTT.

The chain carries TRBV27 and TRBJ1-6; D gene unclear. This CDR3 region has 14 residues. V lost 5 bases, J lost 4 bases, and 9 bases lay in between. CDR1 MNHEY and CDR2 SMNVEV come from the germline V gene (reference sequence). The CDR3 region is CASSIPGYNSPLHF. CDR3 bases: TGTGCCAGCAGTATACCAGGTTATAATTCACCCCTCCACTTT.

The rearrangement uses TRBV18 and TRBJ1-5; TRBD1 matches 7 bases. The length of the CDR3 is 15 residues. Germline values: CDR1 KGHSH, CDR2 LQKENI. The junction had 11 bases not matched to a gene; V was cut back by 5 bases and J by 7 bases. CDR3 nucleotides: TGTGCCAGCTCAGGAAGAGACAGGGTCCAACAGCCCCAGCATTTT. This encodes CASSGRDRVQQPQHF.

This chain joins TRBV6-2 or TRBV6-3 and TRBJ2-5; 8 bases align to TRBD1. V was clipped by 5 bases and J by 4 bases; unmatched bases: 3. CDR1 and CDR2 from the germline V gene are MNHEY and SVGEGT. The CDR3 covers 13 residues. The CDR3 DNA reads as TGTGCCAGCAGTCAAACAGGGGGAGAGACCCAGTACTTC. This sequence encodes CASSQTGGETQYF.

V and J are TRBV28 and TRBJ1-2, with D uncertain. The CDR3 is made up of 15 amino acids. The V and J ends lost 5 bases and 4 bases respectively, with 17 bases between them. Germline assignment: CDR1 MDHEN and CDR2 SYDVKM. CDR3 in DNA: TGTGCCAGCAGTGGCGGGCTGCAACCCTCCTATGGCTACACCTTC. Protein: CASSGGLQPSYGYTF.